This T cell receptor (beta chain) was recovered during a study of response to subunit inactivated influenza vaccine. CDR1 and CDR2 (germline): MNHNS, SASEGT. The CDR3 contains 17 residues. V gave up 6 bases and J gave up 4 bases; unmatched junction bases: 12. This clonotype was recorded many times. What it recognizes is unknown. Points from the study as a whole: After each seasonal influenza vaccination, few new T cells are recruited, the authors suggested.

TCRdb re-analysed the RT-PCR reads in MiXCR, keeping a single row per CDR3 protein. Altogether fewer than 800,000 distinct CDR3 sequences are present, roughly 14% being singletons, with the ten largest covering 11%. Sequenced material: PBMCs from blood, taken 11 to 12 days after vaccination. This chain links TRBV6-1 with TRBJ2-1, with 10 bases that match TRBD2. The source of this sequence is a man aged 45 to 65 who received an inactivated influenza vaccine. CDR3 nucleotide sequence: TGTGCCAGCAGCCCAAACCTAGCGGGGGACCGGTACAATGAGCAGTTCTTC. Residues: CASSPNLAGDRYNEQFF.